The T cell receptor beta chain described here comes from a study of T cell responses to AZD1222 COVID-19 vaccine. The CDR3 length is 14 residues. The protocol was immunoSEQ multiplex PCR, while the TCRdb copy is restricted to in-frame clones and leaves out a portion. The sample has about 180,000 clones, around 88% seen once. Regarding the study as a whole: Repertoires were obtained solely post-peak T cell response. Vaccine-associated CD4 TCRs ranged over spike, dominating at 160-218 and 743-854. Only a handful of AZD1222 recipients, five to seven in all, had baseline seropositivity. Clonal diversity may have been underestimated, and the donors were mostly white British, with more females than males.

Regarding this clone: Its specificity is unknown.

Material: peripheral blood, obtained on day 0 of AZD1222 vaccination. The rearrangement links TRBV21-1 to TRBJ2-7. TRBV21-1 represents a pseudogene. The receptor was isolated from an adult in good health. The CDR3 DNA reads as TGTGCCAGCAGCGGGCCAGGGAGTCCCGACGAGCAGTACTTC. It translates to CASSGPGSPDEQYF.